These 24 T cell receptor beta chains came from one sample sequenced in a study of PD-L1 blockade in urothelial cancer. Measured with immunoSEQ multiplex PCR; TCRdb has only the in-frame clones, and not every one. Among about 52,000 clones listed, about 80% were seen once. Time point specified: pretreatment peripheral blood. Sample: PBMCs, taken around atezolizumab (anti-PD-L1) treatment. These receptor sequences come from a man in his fifties with urothelial cancer.

V and J are TRBV6-5 and TRBJ2-4, with TRBD2 identical over 8 bases. There are 13 residues in the CDR3. CDR1 is MNHEY and CDR2 is SVGAGI in the germline V gene. Trimming removed 5 bases from V and 7 bases from J; junction bases left unmatched: 4. CDR3 in DNA: TGTGCCAGCAGTCCGGGACTAGTCAACATTCAGTACTTC. Translating gives CASSPGLVNIQYF.

The CDR3 sequence: CASSGAAGGAYEQYF. The CDR3 DNA reads as TGTGCCAGCAGTGGGGCAGCGGGAGGTGCCTACGAGCAGTACTTC. This chain uses TRBV25-1 with TRBJ2-7; 9 bases agree with TRBD2. V lost 4 bases and J lost 2; bases outside the gene matches: 6. The germline gives CDR1 MGHDK, CDR2 SYGVNS. The CDR3 is 15 amino acids.

V and J are TRBV4-1 and TRBJ1-5, with D perhaps matching TRBD1 (6 bases). The CDR3 length is 14 residues. V was clipped by 2 bases and J by 5 bases, with 10 bases between them. The germline gives CDR1 MGHRA, CDR2 YSYEKL. Written as DNA, the CDR3 is TGCGCCAGCAGCCAAAGACAGGACCATCAGCCCCAGCATTTT. Protein: CASSQRQDHQPQHF.

This sequence joins TRBV27 and TRBJ2-2; D remains ambiguous. The CDR3 consists of 12 residues. Trimming left V 5 bases short and J 2 bases short, with 3 bases between. Germline V gene data show CDR1 as MNHEY and CDR2 as SMNVEV (reference sequence). The CDR3 protein is CASSPNTGELFF. For the CDR3, the DNA is TGTGCCAGCAGTCCTAACACCGGGGAGCTGTTTTTT.

The chain employs TRBV14 and TRBJ2-6; D remains unclear. Germline CDR1 reads SGHDN; CDR2 reads FVKESK. The CDR3 has 15 residues. Trimming pared 5 bases from V and 2 bases from J, leaving 10 bases between. The DNA for the CDR3 is TGTGCCAGCAGCTTCTCAAGCGCTGGGGCCAACGTCCTGACTTTC. This codes for CASSFSSAGANVLTF.

The chain has TRBV5-1 and TRBJ1-3, with D maybe TRBD1 (5 bases). This CDR3 spans 15 amino acids. V was clipped by 0 bases and J by 2 bases, with 9 bases between them. Germline loops: CDR1 SGHRS, CDR2 YFSETQ. The DNA for the CDR3 is TGCGCCAGCAGCTTGGGCGCAGGGACTGGAAACACCATATATTTT. It specifies CASSLGAGTGNTIYF. Full variable domain (outside the CDR3, taken from reference TRBV5-1 and TRBJ1-3): KAGVTQTPRYLIKTRGQQVTLSCSPISGHRSVSWYQQTPGQGLQFLFEYFSETQRNKGNFPGRFSGRQFSNSRSEMNVSTLELGDSALYLCASSLGAGTGNTIYFGEGSWLTVV.

This chain uses TRBV11-3 with TRBJ2-1; 13 bases fit TRBD2. This CDR3 has 18 amino acids. Germline V CDR1 and CDR2: SGHNT, YENEEA. Losses at the gene ends were 2 bases for V and 9 bases for J; bases not matched to a gene: 13. The DNA for the CDR3 is TGTGCCAGCAGCTTAAGTCTTCCCGGGACTAGCGGGATGGGTGAGCAGTTCTTC. Protein product: CASSLSLPGTSGMGEQFF.

This sequence joins TRBV28 and TRBJ2-3; TRBD1 agrees at 9 bases. The J segment lost 2 bases and the V segment lost 5 bases, leaving 5 bases of the junction unmatched. CDR3 length: 15 residues. CDR1 and CDR2 (germline): MDHEN, SYDVKM. CDR3 loop: CASSRGDRVTDTQYF. DNA for the CDR3: TGTGCCAGCAGTCGAGGGGACAGGGTCACAGATACGCAGTATTTT. Looking up the rest from reference TRBV28 and TRBJ2-3 gives the full variable domain: DVKVTQSSRYLVKRTGEKVFLECVQDMDHENMFWYRQDPGLGLRLIYFSYDVKMKEKGDIPEGYSVSREKKERFSLILESASTNQTSMYLCASSRGDRVTDTQYFGPGTRLTVL.

The V gene is TRBV27, the J gene TRBJ2-5; no clear D gene. The germline gives CDR1 MNHEY, CDR2 SMNVEV (reference sequence). The CDR3 has 14 residues. The ends were cut back, 1 base at V and 5 bases at J, with 11 bases in the middle. The DNA of the CDR3 is TGTGCCAGCAGTTTATTCGAAGATCGGGAGACCCAGTACTTC. It specifies CASSLFEDRETQYF.

J is TRBJ1-5 and V is TRBV6-5, with TRBD1 as a possible D gene (5 bases). Trimming took off 7 bases at V and 6 bases at J, with 13 bases between the two ends. The length of the CDR3 is 13 residues. CDR1 MNHEY and CDR2 SVGAGI come from the germline V gene. The CDR3 nucleotides read TGTGCCAGCAAAGGAGGGACCTTTCAGCCCCAGCATTTT. Its translation is CASKGGTFQPQHF.

The V call is TRBV7-2, the J call TRBJ1-5; tentatively, D is TRBD1 (6 bases). The CDR3 loop spans 16 amino acids. Germline CDR1 is SGHTA and CDR2 is FQGNSA. Trimming took 0 bases from V and 1 from J, leaving 10 bases between them. The CDR3 protein is CASSLAQGLSNQPQHF. In nucleotides, the CDR3 is TGTGCCAGCAGCTTAGCACAGGGTTTAAGCAATCAGCCCCAGCATTTT.

CDR3 sequence: CASSLGTGRATNEKLFF. In DNA form, the CDR3 reads TGCGCCAGCAGCTTGGGGACAGGGCGAGCAACTAATGAAAAACTGTTTTTT. The chain has TRBV5-1 and TRBJ1-4; 8 nucleotides match TRBD1. J gave up 0 bases and V 0 bases, and 4 bases lay outside the gene matches. The CDR3 runs 17 residues. CDR1 and CDR2 (germline): SGHRS, YFSETQ. Filled out from reference TRBV5-1 and TRBJ1-4, the complete variable domain reads KAGVTQTPRYLIKTRGQQVTLSCSPISGHRSVSWYQQTPGQGLQFLFEYFSETQRNKGNFPGRFSGRQFSNSRSEMNVSTLELGDSALYLCASSLGTGRATNEKLFFGSGTQLSVL.

This clone was found a few times. The chain uses TRBV18 and TRBJ2-7, with D possibly TRBD1 on 7 matching bases. Germline CDR1 is KGHSH and CDR2 is LQKENI. Trimming removed 3 bases at V and 4 bases at J, with 16 bases between. The CDR3 spans 15 residues. CDR3 loop: CASSPLSQGTYEQYF. Written as DNA, the CDR3 is TGTGCCAGCTCACCCCTTTCACAGGGGACTTACGAGCAGTACTTC.

The rearrangement links TRBV2 to TRBJ2-5; 10 bases align to TRBD1. Per germline, CDR1 SNHLY and CDR2 FYNNEI. J lost 9 bases, V lost 0 bases, and 1 base had no gene match. The CDR3 consists of 13 residues. The CDR3 loop is CASSEAGTGAQYF. As DNA, the CDR3 is TGTGCCAGCAGTGAAGCGGGGACAGGGGCCCAGTACTTC.

The CDR3 sequence is CASSSQRTGLYNEQFF. The CDR3 nucleotides are TGTGCCAGCAGCTCCCAACGGACAGGTCTCTACAATGAGCAGTTCTTC. V and J are TRBV7-6 and TRBJ2-1, with TRBD1 matching over 7 bases. The J segment lost 3 bases and the V segment lost 4 bases, leaving 9 bases of the junction unmatched. The CDR3 is made up of 16 amino acids. Germline lookup yields CDR1 SGHVS and CDR2 FNYEAQ.

The chain recombines TRBV18 with TRBJ2-5; 9 nucleotides agree with TRBD1. This CDR3 has 18 residues. Germline V gene sequence: CDR1 KGHSH, CDR2 LQKENI. Trimming took 4 bases from V and 4 from J; bases not matched to a gene: 16. The CDR3 spells CASSRNPRPGQGRETQYF. CDR3 DNA: TGTGCCAGCTCACGAAACCCACGACCGGGACAGGGTCGAGAGACCCAGTACTTC.

This clone has a handful of counts. The chain employs TRBV5-1 and TRBJ1-6; 7 positions agree with TRBD1. Per germline, CDR1 SGHRS and CDR2 YFSETQ. The CDR3 covers 14 residues. Trimming took 3 bases from V and 8 from J; bases not matched to a gene: 5. CDR3 DNA: TGCGCCAGCAGCTCAGGACAGGATGATTCACCCCTCCACTTT. This encodes CASSSGQDDSPLHF.

The V call is TRBV7-6, the J call TRBJ2-1; 8 bases are a match to TRBD2. The CDR3 is 15 amino acids. Germline CDR1 and CDR2: SGHVS and FNYEAQ. Trimming at V came to 1 base and at J to 2 bases, leaving 1 base not matched to a gene. The chain's CDR3 is CASSLDSGTYNEQFF. The CDR3 DNA is TGTGCCAGCAGCTTAGATAGCGGGACCTACAATGAGCAGTTCTTC.

This clone was picked up one time. The chain carries TRBV7-2 and TRBJ2-3, with 12 bases fitting TRBD2. Germline-derived CDR1 and CDR2 are SGHTA and FQGNSA. The V gene end was trimmed by 5 bases and the J gene end by 10 bases; junction bases not matched to a gene: 13. The CDR3 has 16 amino acids. Written as DNA, the CDR3 is TGTGCCAGCAGCAAGGAAGTCCCGGGACTAGCGGGTCCGCAGTATTTT. Residues: CASSKEVPGLAGPQYF.

The chain recombines TRBV7-3 with TRBJ2-3, with TRBD2 identical over 10 bases. Germline lookup yields CDR1 SGHTA and CDR2 FQGTGA. V shed 5 bases and J 1 base; nucleotides not matched to a gene: 9. CDR3 length: 17 amino acids. CDR3 sequence reads: CASSLLSLAGGTDTQYF. The CDR3 DNA reads TGTGCCAGCAGCCTTCTCTCCCTAGCGGGGGGCACAGATACGCAGTATTTT. Variable domain in full (rest from reference TRBV7-3 and TRBJ2-3): GAGVSQTPSNKVTEKGKYVELRCDPISGHTALYWYRQSLGQGPEFLIYFQGTGAADDSGLPNDRFFAVRPEGSVSTLKIQRTERGDSAVYLCASSLLSLAGGTDTQYFGPGTRLTVL.

The chain links TRBV27 to TRBJ2-3; TRBD2 aligns across 9 bases. This CDR3 has 15 amino acids. The junction had 4 bases not matched to a gene; V was cut back by 5 bases and J by 1 base. Germline V CDR1 and CDR2: MNHEY, SMNVEV (reference sequence). In nucleotides, the CDR3 is TGTGCCAGCAGTCGACTAGCGGTAGGCACAGATACGCAGTATTTT. Translation: CASSRLAVGTDTQYF.

This chain joins TRBV6-4 and TRBJ2-1; a weak D match, TRBD2 (6 bases). This CDR3 comprises 16 residues. V shed 4 bases and J shed 0 bases, with 13 bases lying between them. Germline CDR1 reads MRHNA; CDR2 reads SNTAGT. CDR3 sequence (DNA): TGTGCCAGCAGTGGTATGGCGGGAAGCTCCTACAATGAGCAGTTCTTC. It encodes CASSGMAGSSYNEQFF.

This clone has just a few counts. CDR3 residues: CASSNQASSYNSPLHF. The CDR3 nucleotides read TGTGCCAGCAGTAACCAGGCCAGCTCCTATAATTCACCCCTCCACTTT. The V call is TRBV2, the J call TRBJ1-6; no firm D call. Germline CDR1 and CDR2: SNHLY and FYNNEI. The CDR3 spans 16 residues. V was shortened by 5 bases and J by 0 bases, with 11 bases between the two germline ends.

The V call is TRBV11-2, the J call TRBJ2-5; 10 bases fit TRBD1. This CDR3 has 18 residues. Unmatched junction bases numbered 13, after V lost 5 bases and J lost 1 base. Germline loops: CDR1 SGHAT, CDR2 FQNNGV. In DNA, the CDR3 is TGTGCCAGCAGCGCGAACCTCGGGACAGGGGTGCTCCAAGAGACCCAGTACTTC. Translation gives CASSANLGTGVLQETQYF.